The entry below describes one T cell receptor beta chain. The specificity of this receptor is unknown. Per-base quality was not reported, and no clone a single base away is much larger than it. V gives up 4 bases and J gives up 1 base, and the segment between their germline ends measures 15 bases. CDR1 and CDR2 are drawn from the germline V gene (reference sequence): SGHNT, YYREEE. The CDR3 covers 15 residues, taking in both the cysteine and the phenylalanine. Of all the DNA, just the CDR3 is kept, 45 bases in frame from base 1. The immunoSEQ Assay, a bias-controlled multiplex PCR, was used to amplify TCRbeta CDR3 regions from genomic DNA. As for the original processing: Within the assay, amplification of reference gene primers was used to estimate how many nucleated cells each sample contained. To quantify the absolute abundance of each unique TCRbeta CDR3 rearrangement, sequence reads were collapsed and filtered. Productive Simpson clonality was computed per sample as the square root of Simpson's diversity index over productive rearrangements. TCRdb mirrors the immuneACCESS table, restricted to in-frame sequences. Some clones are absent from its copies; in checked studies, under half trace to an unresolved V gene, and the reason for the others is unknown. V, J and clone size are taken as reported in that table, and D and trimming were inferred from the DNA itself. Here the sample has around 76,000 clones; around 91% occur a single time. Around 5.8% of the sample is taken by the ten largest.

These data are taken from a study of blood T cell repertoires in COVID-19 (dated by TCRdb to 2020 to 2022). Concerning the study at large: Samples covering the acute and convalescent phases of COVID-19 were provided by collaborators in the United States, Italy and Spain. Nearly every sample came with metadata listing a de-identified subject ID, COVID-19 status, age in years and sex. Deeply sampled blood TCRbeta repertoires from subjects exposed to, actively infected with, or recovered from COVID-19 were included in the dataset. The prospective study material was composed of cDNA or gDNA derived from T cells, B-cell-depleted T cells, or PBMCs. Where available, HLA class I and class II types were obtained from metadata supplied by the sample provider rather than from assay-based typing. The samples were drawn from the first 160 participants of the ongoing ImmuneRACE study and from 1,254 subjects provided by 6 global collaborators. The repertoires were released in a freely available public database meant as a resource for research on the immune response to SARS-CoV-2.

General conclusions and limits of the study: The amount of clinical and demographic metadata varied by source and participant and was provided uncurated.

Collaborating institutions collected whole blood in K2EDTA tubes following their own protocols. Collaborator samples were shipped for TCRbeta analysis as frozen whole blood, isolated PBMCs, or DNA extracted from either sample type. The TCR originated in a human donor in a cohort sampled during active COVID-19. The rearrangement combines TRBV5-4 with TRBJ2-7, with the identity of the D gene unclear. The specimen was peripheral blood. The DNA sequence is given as TGTGCCAGCAGCCCACTTTCCGCCGGGTCCTACGAGCAGTACTTC. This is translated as CASSPLSAGSYEQYF. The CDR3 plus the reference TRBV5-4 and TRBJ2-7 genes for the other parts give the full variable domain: ETGVTQSPTHLIKTRGQQVTLRCSSQSGHNTVSWYQQALGQGPQFIFQYYREEENGRGNFPPRFSGLQFPNYSSELNVNALELDDSALYLCASSPLSAGSYEQYFGPGTRLTVT.